Reported below is one TCR beta chain. Its antigen is not known. The CDR3 consists of 15 residues. V was clipped by 4 bases and J by 7 bases; unmatched bases: 14. Germline CDR1 and CDR2: SQVTM and ANQGSEA. Unique molecular identifiers were incorporated into the prepared TCRbeta library. In TCRdb, the PCR reads were re-called with MiXCR into one record per CDR3 protein. The sample gives fewer than 550,000 distinct CDR3 sequences, about 16% of which show up once; roughly 29% is in the top ten. The data stem from a study of T-cell reconstitution after alpha-beta-depleted transplantation in children. Study observations and caveats: Some patients' high day-60 TCRbeta diversity was traced to surviving recipient T cells and thymic progenitors. Alpha-beta T cells about two months after transplant reportedly derived from several hundred expanded graft clones. At the one-year point after transplant, T-cell counts and TCRbeta diversity were found to come mostly from T cells that had been newly produced.

This clonotype was sampled from a boy in the first two years of life who had a stem cell transplant for Wiskott-Aldrich syndrome, so the T cells may come from the graft donor. The sample consisted of PBMCs, mostly from graft donor cells, taken 360 days after TCRalphabeta/CD19-depleted stem cell transplant. The V gene is TRBV29-1, the J gene TRBJ2-5; 8 bases fit TRBD1. The CDR3 DNA follows: TGCAGCGTTGGGGGGGCCAGGGGGCCCCAGGGGACCCAGTACTTC. Translating gives CSVGGARGPQGTQYF.